This passage covers 20 T cell receptor beta chains from one sample sequenced in a study of cytomegalovirus exposure and HLA in healthy donors. Profiled with immunoSEQ multiplex PCR; TCRdb holds only in-frame clones, not every one. The sample holds around 69,000 clones; 95% to 96% are singletons and the top ten take 4.5% to 5%. Sequencing input: PBMCs. The receptors were sampled from a woman aged 18 to 35 in good health and CMV-seropositive.

This sequence joins TRBV10-2 and TRBJ1-4; D gene ambiguous. V was shortened by 4 bases and J by 0 bases, with 9 bases between the two germline ends. Looked up from germline, CDR1 is WSHSY and CDR2 is SAAADI. The CDR3 sequence is 15 residues long. CDR3 nucleotide sequence: TGCGCCAGCAGTGCAGGAATCGCAACTAATGAAAAACTGTTTTTT. It encodes CASSAGIATNEKLFF.

This chain joins TRBV7-9 and TRBJ2-7; D is ambiguous. CDR3 length: 15 residues. Germline CDR1 reads SEHNR; CDR2 reads FQNEAQ (reference sequence). Between the trimmed V and J ends, which lost 4 bases and 4 bases, there was a span of 17 bases. The CDR3 DNA is TGTGCCAGCAGCTCAAGGCCGGGTAGGATGTACGAGCAGTACTTC. Residues: CASSSRPGRMYEQYF.

The chain carries TRBV19 and TRBJ1-1, with 12 bases aligning to TRBD1. The CDR3 contains 15 residues. Unmatched junction bases numbered 7, after V lost 7 bases and J lost 4 bases. Germline-derived CDR1 and CDR2 are LNHDA and SQIVND (reference sequence). The DNA of the CDR3 is TGTGCCAGTATGGGACAGGGGGCTCGGAGCACTGAAGCTTTCTTT. Encoded protein: CASMGQGARSTEAFF.

This chain links TRBV2 with TRBJ2-5, with 9 bases matching TRBD1. The V segment lost 11 bases and the J segment 5 bases; nucleotides outside the gene matches: 6. This CDR3 is built from 12 residues. Germline V gene data show CDR1 as SNHLY and CDR2 as FYNNEI. CDR3 sequence (DNA): TGTGCCGGGGGACAGGGACCGGAGACCCAGTACTTC. It translates to CAGGQGPETQYF.

The chain recombines TRBV10-3 with TRBJ1-2; 9 bases match TRBD1. The CDR3 loop spans 13 amino acids. V gave up 10 bases and J gave up 4 bases; unmatched junction bases: 7. Germline loops: CDR1 ENHRY, CDR2 SYGVKD. This CDR3 reads CASNRGQGYGYTF. DNA of the CDR3: TGTGCCAGTAACAGGGGGCAGGGCTATGGCTACACCTTC.

The V gene is TRBV19, the J gene TRBJ2-7; possible D gene TRBD2, 5 bases. This CDR3 spans 13 amino acids. Trimming shortened V by 9 bases and J by 0 bases, and 12 bases separated the two germline ends. The germline V gene encodes CDR1 LNHDA and CDR2 SQIVND (reference sequence). This chain's CDR3 is CASSAGNSYEQYF. CDR3 nucleotides: TGTGCCAGCTCTGCGGGCAACTCCTACGAGCAGTACTTC. The whole variable domain, filled in from reference TRBV19 and TRBJ2-7, reads DGGITQSPKYLFRKEGQNVTLSCEQNLNHDAMYWYRQDPGQGLRLIYYSQIVNDFQKGDIAEGYSVSREKKESFPLTVTSAQKNPTAFYLCASSAGNSYEQYFGPGTRLTVT.

The chain couples TRBV29-1 to TRBJ1-5; 7 bases map to TRBD1. CDR1 and CDR2 from the germline V gene are SQVTM and ANQGSEA. V dropped 1 base and J dropped 4; count of bases not matched to a gene: 13. The CDR3 contains 17 residues. Here the CDR3 DNA reads TGCAGCGTTGAAGTCGGGACAGCCGCCATCGGGAATCAGCCCCAGCATTTT. Translation gives CSVEVGTAAIGNQPQHF.

The rearrangement uses TRBV11-3 and TRBJ2-1, with D uncertain. V lost 3 bases to trimming and J lost 6 bases, with 9 bases between them. This CDR3 spans 13 amino acids. The germline V gene encodes CDR1 SGHNT and CDR2 YENEEA. The CDR3 reads CASSLAGSNEQFF. The CDR3 DNA reads as TGTGCCAGCAGCTTGGCCGGGTCCAATGAGCAGTTCTTC.

This clone was found once. The chain joins TRBV5-6 to TRBJ2-3; 9 bases are shared with TRBD2. Germline CDR1 reads SGHDT; CDR2 reads YYEEEE. This CDR3 has 13 residues. Trimming at V came to 4 bases and at J to 4 bases, leaving 1 base not matched to a gene. The CDR3 DNA is TGTGCCAGCAGCCCTAGCGGGGCAGATACGCAGTATTTT. Translating it yields CASSPSGADTQYF.

The chain links TRBV19 to TRBJ2-3; 13 positions match TRBD2. The junction had 8 bases not matched to a gene; V was cut back by 4 bases and J by 4 bases. The CDR3 extends over 17 amino acids. Germline assignment: CDR1 LNHDA and CDR2 SQIVND (reference sequence). CDR3 loop: CASSTRTSGSGADTQYF. CDR3 nucleotide sequence: TGTGCCAGTAGTACCCGGACTAGCGGGAGCGGTGCAGATACGCAGTATTTT. Full variable domain (remainder filled in from reference TRBV19 and TRBJ2-3): DGGITQSPKYLFRKEGQNVTLSCEQNLNHDAMYWYRQDPGQGLRLIYYSQIVNDFQKGDIAEGYSVSREKKESFPLTVTSAQKNPTAFYLCASSTRTSGSGADTQYFGPGTRLTVL.

CDR3 sequence (DNA): TGTGCCGTCAGACTAGCGGTCCCCGCGAACACCGGGGAGCTGTTTTTT. Translating it yields CAVRLAVPANTGELFF. The genes are TRBV19 and TRBJ2-2; 9 nucleotides line up with TRBD2. The CDR3 covers 16 residues. CDR1 and CDR2 (germline): LNHDA, SQIVND (reference sequence). The V segment lost 11 bases and the J segment 0 bases; nucleotides outside the gene matches: 10.

V usage is TRBV2 and J usage is TRBJ2-4; D call uncertain. CDR1 is SNHLY, CDR2 FYNNEI, per germline. The CDR3 is 15 amino acids. The ends were cut back, 4 bases at V and 0 bases at J, with 10 bases in the middle. CDR3 DNA: TGTGCCAGCAGTGCGGAGAAACTAGCCAAAAACATTCAGTACTTC. Residues: CASSAEKLAKNIQYF.

The chain links TRBV7-9 to TRBJ2-7, with 8 bases aligning to TRBD2. Germline trimming cut 5 bases from V and 3 bases from J; bases unmatched to any gene: 6. CDR3 length: 14 residues. The germline CDR1 and CDR2 sequences are SEHNR and FQNEAQ (reference sequence). CDR3 sequence reads: CASSLSGRSYEQYF. The CDR3 nucleotides are TGTGCCAGCAGCCTAAGCGGGAGAAGCTACGAGCAGTACTTC.

The chain couples TRBV29-1 to TRBJ2-2; D is undetermined. The CDR3 contains 15 residues. V lost 0 bases and J lost 8, with 16 bases in between. Germline V gives CDR1 SQVTM, CDR2 ANQGSEA. The CDR3 nucleotides are TGCAGCGTTGAAGATCCCAAACACGCCAGGGGGGAGCTGTTTTTT. Encoded protein: CSVEDPKHARGELFF.

The rearrangement uses TRBV2 and TRBJ2-3, with 15 bases that match TRBD2. With 5 bases clipped from V and 2 bases from J, the junction kept 5 bases outside the gene matches. The CDR3 is 17 amino acids. CDR1 and CDR2 from the germline V gene are SNHLY and FYNNEI. The CDR3 nucleotides read TGTGCCAGCAGTCGGACTAGCGGGAGGGCCGTCACAGATACGCAGTATTTT. Its protein is CASSRTSGRAVTDTQYF. The whole variable domain, remainder taken from reference TRBV2 and TRBJ2-3, is EPEVTQTPSHQVTQMGQEVILRCVPISNHLYFYWYRQILGQKVEFLVSFYNNEISEKSEIFDDQFSVERPDGSNFTLKIRSTKLEDSAMYFCASSRTSGRAVTDTQYFGPGTRLTVL.

The chain recombines TRBV14 with TRBJ1-2; TRBD1 is a possible D gene (5 bases). There are 14 residues in the CDR3. Germline CDR1 and CDR2: SGHDN and FVKESK. The V end was cut by 4 bases, the J end by 8 bases, with 17 bases between. CDR3 protein: CASSPRGITRGYTF. The CDR3 bases are TGTGCCAGCAGCCCGCGGGGCATCACTCGGGGCTACACCTTC. The variable domain in full, with the rest retrieved from reference TRBV14 and TRBJ1-2, is EAGVTQFPSHSVIEKGQTVTLRCDPISGHDNLYWYRRVMGKEIKFLLHFVKESKQDESGMPNNRFLAERTGGTYSTLKVQPAELEDSGVYFCASSPRGITRGYTFGSGTRLTVV.

J is TRBJ2-7 and V is TRBV18; 10 bases are shared with TRBD1. CDR1 is KGHSH, CDR2 LQKENI, per germline. CDR3 size: 15 residues. V dropped 5 bases and J dropped 2; count of bases not matched to a gene: 6. The CDR3 sequence: CASSETGTGAYEQYF. The CDR3 region has the DNA TGTGCCAGCTCAGAGACCGGGACAGGGGCCTACGAGCAGTACTTC.

The rearrangement links TRBV15 to TRBJ2-7; 12 bases line up with TRBD2. V trimming: 2 bases; J trimming: 3 bases; junction bases outside the gene matches: 8. Germline lookup yields CDR1 LNHNV and CDR2 YYDKDF (reference sequence). CDR3 length: 17 residues. The CDR3 nucleotides read TGTGCCACCAGCAGACCCAAGACTAGCGGGAGAGTCTACGAGCAGTACTTC. Residues: CATSRPKTSGRVYEQYF.

The gene calls are TRBV11-2 and TRBJ1-2; the D is unclear. The germline V and J ends were trimmed by 5 bases and 2 bases, with 9 bases remaining between them. Germline V gene sequence: CDR1 SGHAT, CDR2 FQNNGV. The length of the CDR3 is 13 residues. The CDR3 nucleotides read TGTGCCAGCAGCGATCAGGAAAACTATGGCTACACCTTC. Translation gives CASSDQENYGYTF.

This sequence joins TRBV7-9 and TRBJ2-2; D might be TRBD2 (5 bases). The CDR3 spans 16 residues. Trimming shortened V by 5 bases and J by 0 bases, and 13 bases separated the two germline ends. Germline lookup yields CDR1 SEHNR and CDR2 FQNEAQ (reference sequence). DNA of the CDR3: TGTGCCAGCAGCCCAGCGGTGGTTTCGAACACCGGGGAGCTGTTTTTT. It encodes CASSPAVVSNTGELFF.